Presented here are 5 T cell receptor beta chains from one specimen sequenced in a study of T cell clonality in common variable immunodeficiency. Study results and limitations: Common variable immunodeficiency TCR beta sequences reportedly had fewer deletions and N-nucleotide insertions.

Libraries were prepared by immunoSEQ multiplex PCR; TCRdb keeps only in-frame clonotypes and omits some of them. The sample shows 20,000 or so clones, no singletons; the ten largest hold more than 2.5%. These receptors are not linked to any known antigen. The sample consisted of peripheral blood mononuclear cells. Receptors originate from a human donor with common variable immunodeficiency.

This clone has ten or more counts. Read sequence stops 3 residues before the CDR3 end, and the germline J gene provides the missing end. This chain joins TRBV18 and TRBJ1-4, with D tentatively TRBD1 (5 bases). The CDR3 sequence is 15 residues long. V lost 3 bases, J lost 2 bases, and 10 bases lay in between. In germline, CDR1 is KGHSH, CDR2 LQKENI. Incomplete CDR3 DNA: TGTGCCAGCTCACCCATGAGGGGCACTAATGAAAAA. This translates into CASSPMRGTNEK. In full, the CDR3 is CASSPMRGTNEKLFF.

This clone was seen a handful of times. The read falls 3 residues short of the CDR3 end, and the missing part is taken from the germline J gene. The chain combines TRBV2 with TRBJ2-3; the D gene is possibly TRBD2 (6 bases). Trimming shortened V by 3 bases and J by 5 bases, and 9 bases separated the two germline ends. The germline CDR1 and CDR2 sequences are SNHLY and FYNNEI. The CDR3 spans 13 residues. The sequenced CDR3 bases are TGTGCCAGCAGTGAGCGGGGAGTAGATACG. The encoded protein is CASSERGVDT. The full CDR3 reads CASSERGVDTQYF.

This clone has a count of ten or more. The CDR3 spells CSVESSGYQETQYF. The DNA read from the CDR3 is TGCAGCGTTGAGTCTAGCGGGTACCAAGAGACC. The gene calls are TRBV29-1 and TRBJ2-5; 8 nucleotides align to TRBD2. The CDR3 end falls 3 residues outside the read, so it is completed with the germline J gene. The CDR3 length is 14 residues. Germline values: CDR1 SQVTM, CDR2 ANQGSEA. Trimming removed 3 bases from V and 0 bases from J; junction bases left unmatched: 3.

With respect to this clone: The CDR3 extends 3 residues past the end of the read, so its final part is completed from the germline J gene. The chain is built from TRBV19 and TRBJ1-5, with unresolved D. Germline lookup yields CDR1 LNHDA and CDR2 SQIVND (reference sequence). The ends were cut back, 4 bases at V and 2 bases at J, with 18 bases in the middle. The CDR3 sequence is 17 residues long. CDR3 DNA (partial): TGTGCCAGTAGTAAGATGAGTGGTGACGGGGGCAATCAGCCC. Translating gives CASSKMSGDGGNQP. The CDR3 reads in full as CASSKMSGDGGNQPQHF.

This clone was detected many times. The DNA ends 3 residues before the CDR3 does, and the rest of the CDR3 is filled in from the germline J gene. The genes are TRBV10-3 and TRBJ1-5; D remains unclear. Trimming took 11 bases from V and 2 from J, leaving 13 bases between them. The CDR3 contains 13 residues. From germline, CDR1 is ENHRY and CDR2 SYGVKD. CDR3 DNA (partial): TGTGCCCCCCGTCCTACGGGCAATCAGCCC. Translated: CAPRPTGNQP. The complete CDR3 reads CAPRPTGNQPQHF.